This TCR beta chain was found in a study of T cell changes during pregnancy in multiple sclerosis. Sequencing used immunoSEQ multiplex PCR; TCRdb keeps in-frame clones, though not all of them. The sample consists of 85,000 to 95,000 clones, 90% to 95% of them appearing once. This TCR derives from a female donor in good health, enrolled as a control in a pregnancy study. The sample was peripheral blood, taken after pregnancy.

CDR3 coding DNA: TGTGCCAGCAGTTACCGCGACACCTATAATTCACCCCTCCACTTT. Its protein is CASSYRDTYNSPLHF. V is TRBV6-5 and J is TRBJ1-6; D gene uncertain. Germline V CDR1 and CDR2: MNHEY, SVGAGI. The CDR3 has 15 amino acids. V was trimmed by 2 bases and J by 2 bases, leaving 7 bases between them.